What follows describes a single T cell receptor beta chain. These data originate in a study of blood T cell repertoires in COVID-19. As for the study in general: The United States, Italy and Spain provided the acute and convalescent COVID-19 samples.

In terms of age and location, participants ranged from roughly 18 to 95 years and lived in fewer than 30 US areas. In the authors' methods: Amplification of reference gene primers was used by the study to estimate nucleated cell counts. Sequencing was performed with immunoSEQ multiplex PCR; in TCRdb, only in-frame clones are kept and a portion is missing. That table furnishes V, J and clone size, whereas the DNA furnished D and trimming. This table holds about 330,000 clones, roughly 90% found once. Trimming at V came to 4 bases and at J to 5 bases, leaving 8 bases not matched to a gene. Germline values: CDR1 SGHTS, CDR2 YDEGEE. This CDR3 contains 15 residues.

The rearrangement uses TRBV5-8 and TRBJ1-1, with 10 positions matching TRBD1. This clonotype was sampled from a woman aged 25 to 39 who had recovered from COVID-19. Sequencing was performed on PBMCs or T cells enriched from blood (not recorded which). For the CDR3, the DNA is TGTGCCAGCAGCCCCCGGACAGGGGGTCGGACTGAAGCTTTCTTT. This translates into CASSPRTGGRTEAFF. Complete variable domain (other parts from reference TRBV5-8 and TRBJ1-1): EAGVTQSPTHLIKTRGQQATLRCSPISGHTSVYWYQQALGLGLQFLLWYDEGEERNRGNFPPRFSGRQFPNYSSELNVNALELEDSALYLCASSPRTGGRTEAFFGQGTRLTVV.